This TCR beta chain was identified during a study of T cell responses to AZD1222 COVID-19 vaccine. Study results and limitations: The sample set comprised mostly white British donors with more females, and clonal diversity was possibly underestimated. No day 14 peak samples; only post-peak repertoires were characterized.

Trimming removed 4 bases from V and 5 bases from J, with 14 bases in between. The CDR3 has 15 residues. Germline lookup yields CDR1 LGHNA and CDR2 YSLEER. Second-dose groups at about 4 or about 12 weeks were pooled. As to this clone: No antigen is known for it.

The repertoire was sequenced with immunoSEQ multiplex PCR; TCRdb's copy has only in-frame clones and lacks some. The repertoire holds 190,000 or so clones, with 88% as singletons. The TCR sequence derives from an adult who received the AZD1222 COVID-19 vaccine. V usage is TRBV4-3 and J usage is TRBJ2-2; D is perhaps TRBD1 (7 bases). The starting material was peripheral blood, obtained 28 days after the second AZD1222 dose. This chain's CDR3 is CASSRGTVGTGELFF. The DNA for the CDR3 is TGCGCCAGCAGCCGCGGGACAGTAGGGACCGGGGAGCTGTTTTTT.